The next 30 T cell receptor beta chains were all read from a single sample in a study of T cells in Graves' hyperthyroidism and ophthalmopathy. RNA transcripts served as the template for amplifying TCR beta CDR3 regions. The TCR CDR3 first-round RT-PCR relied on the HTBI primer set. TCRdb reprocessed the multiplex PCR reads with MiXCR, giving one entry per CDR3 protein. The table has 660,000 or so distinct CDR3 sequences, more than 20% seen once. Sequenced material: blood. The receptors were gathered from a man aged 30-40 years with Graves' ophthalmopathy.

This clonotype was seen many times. The CDR3 DNA is TGTGCCAGCAGTTCTGCCGGGGCAGTCGGCTACGAGCAGTACTTC. This sequence encodes CASSSAGAVGYEQYF. This sequence joins TRBV6-1 and TRBJ2-7, with D tentatively TRBD1 or TRBD2 (5 bases each). V gave up 5 bases and J gave up 3 bases, with 17 bases separating them. The CDR3 runs to 15 residues. Germline CDR1 reads MNHNS; CDR2 reads SASEGT.

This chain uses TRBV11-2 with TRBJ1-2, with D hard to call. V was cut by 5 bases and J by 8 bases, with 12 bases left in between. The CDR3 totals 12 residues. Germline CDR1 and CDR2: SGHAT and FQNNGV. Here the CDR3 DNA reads TGTGCCAGCAGCCGCGGTAGGGAGGGCTACACCTTC. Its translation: CASSRGREGYTF.

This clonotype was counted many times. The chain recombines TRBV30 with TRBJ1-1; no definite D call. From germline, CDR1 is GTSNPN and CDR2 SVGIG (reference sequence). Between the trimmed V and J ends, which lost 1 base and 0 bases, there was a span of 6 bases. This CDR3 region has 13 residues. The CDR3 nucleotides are TGTGCCTGGAGTGCCCATTTGAACACTGAAGCTTTCTTT. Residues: CAWSAHLNTEAFF.

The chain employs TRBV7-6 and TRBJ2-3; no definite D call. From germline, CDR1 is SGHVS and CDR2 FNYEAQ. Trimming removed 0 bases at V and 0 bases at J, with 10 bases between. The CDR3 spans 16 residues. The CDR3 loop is CASSLAASASTDTQYF. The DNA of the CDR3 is TGTGCCAGCAGCTTAGCCGCGAGCGCTAGCACAGATACGCAGTATTTT.

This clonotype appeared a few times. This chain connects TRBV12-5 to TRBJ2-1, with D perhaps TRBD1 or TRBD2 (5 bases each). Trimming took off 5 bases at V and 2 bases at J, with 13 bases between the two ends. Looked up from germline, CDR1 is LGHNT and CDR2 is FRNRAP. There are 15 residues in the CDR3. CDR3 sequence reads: CASGPGTGPYNEQFF. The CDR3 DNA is TGTGCTAGTGGTCCGGGGACGGGGCCCTACAATGAGCAGTTCTTC.

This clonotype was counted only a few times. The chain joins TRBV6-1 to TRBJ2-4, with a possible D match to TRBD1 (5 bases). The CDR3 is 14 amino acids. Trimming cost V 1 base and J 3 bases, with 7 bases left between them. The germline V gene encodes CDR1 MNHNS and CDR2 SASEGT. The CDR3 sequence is CASSEGTYKNIQYF. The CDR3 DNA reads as TGTGCCAGCAGTGAAGGGACATACAAAAACATTCAGTACTTC.

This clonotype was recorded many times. CDR3 sequence (DNA): TGTGCCACCGCCCCCCGGGCAGGGAAAAACAACAATGAGCAGTTCTTC. It codes for CATAPRAGKNNNEQFF. V gene TRBV28 combines with J gene TRBJ2-1; the D gene is possibly TRBD1 (5 bases). CDR3 length equals 16 residues. The germline CDR1 and CDR2 sequences are MDHEN and SYDVKM. With 10 bases removed from V and 5 bases from J, the gap between germline ends came to 24 bases.

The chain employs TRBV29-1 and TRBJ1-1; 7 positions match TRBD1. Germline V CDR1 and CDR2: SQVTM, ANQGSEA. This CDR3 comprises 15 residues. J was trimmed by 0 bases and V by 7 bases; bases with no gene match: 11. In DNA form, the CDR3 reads TGCAGCGCCGTTGACAGGGTAAACATGAACACTGAAGCTTTCTTT. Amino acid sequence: CSAVDRVNMNTEAFF. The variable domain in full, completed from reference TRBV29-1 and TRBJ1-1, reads SAVISQKPSRDICQRGTSLTIQCQVDSQVTMMFWYRQQPGQSLTLIATANQGSEATYESGFVIDKFPISRPNLTFSTLTVSNMSPEDSSIYLCSAVDRVNMNTEAFFGQGTRLTVV.

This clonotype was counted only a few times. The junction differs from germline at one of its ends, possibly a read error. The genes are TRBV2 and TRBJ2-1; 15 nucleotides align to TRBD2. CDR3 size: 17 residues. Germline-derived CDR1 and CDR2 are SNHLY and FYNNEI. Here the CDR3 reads CTSVGLAGGPGDQEQFF. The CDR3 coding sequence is TGTACCAGCGTTGGACTAGCGGGAGGGCCCGGGGATCAGGAGCAGTTCTTC.

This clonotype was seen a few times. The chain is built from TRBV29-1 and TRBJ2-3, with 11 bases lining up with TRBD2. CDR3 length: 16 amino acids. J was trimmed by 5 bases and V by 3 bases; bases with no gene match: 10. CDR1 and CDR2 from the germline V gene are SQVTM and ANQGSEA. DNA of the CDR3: TGCAGCGTTGAGTACTCACTAGCGGGAGTTCTAGATACGCAGTATTTT. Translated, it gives CSVEYSLAGVLDTQYF.

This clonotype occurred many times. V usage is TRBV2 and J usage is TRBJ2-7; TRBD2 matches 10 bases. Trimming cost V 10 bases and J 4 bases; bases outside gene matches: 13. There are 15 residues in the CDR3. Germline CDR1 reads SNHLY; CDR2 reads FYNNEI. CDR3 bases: TGTGCCACCAGGCGGCTAGCGGGAGCTATGTACGAGCAGTACTTC. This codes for CATRRLAGAMYEQYF.

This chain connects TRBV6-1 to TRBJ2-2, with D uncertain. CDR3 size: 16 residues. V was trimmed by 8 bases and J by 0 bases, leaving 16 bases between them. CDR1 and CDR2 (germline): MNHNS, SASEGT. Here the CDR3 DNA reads TGTGCCAGCTCTCTGGACCAAGTCACGAACACCGGGGAGCTGTTTTTT. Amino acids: CASSLDQVTNTGELFF.

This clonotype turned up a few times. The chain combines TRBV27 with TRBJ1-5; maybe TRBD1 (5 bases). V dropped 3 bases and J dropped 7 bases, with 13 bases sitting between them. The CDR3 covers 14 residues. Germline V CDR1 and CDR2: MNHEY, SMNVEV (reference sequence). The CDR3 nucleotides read TGTGCCAGCAGTTTTGGGGGGGGGGGGCAGCCCCAGCATTTT. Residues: CASSFGGGGQPQHF.

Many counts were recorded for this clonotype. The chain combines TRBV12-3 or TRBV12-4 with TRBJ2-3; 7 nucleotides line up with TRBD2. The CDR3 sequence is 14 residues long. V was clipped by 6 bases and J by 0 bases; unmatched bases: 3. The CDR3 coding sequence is TGTGCCAGCAGCTTACTAGCGAGCACAGATACGCAGTATTTT. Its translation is CASSLLASTDTQYF.

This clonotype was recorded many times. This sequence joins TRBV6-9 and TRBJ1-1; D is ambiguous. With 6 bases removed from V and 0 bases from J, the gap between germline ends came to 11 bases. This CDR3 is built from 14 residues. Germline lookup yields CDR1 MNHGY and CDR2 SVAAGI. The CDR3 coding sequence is TGTGCCAGCAGCCCACCTCTCCTGAACACTGAAGCTTTCTTT. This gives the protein CASSPPLLNTEAFF.

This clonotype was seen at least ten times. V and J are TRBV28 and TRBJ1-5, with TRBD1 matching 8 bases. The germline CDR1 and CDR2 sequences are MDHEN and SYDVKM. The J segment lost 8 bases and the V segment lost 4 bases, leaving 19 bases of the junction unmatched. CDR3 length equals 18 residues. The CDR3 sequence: CASSWSSGDRGPSKPQHF. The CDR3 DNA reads TGTGCCAGCAGTTGGTCTTCGGGAGACAGGGGCCCGAGCAAGCCCCAGCATTTT.

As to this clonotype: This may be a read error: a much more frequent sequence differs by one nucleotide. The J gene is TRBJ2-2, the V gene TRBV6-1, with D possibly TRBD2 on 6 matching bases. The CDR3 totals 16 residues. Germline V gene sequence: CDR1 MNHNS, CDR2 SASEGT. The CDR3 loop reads CASSETRKSGTGEPFF. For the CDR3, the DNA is TGTGCCAGCAGTGAGACTAGGAAGTCGGGTACCGGGGAGCCGTTTTTT.

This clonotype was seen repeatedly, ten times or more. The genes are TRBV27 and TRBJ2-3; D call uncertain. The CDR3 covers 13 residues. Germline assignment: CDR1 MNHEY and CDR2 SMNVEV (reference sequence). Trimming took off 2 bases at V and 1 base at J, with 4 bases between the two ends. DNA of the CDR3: TGTGCCAGCAGTTTAGTCCGCACAGATACGCAGTATTTT. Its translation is CASSLVRTDTQYF.

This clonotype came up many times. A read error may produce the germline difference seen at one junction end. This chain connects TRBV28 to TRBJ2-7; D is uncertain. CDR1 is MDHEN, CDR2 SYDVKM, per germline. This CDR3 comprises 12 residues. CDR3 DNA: TGTGCCAGCAGCTTATACGGCTACGAGCAGTACTTC. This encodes CASSLYGYEQYF.

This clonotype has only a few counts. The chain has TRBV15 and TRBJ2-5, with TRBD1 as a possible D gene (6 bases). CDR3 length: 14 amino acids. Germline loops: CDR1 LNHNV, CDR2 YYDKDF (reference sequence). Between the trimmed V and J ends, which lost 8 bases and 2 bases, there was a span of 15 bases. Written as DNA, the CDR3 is TGTGCCACCGGTCCCGGGGACATACAAGAGACCCAGTACTTC. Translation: CATGPGDIQETQYF.

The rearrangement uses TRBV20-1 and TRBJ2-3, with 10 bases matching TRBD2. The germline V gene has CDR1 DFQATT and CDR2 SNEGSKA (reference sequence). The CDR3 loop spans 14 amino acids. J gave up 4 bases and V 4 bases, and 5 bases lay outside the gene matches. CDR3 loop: CSAKSGRAADTQYF. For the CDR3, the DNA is TGCAGTGCTAAGAGCGGGAGGGCGGCAGATACGCAGTATTTT.

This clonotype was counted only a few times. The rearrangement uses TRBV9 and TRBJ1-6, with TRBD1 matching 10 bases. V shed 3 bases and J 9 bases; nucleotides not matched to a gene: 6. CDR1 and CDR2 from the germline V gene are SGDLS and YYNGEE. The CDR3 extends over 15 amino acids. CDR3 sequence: CASSETGGGGSPLHF. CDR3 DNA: TGTGCCAGCAGCGAGACAGGGGGCGGCGGTTCACCCCTCCACTTT.

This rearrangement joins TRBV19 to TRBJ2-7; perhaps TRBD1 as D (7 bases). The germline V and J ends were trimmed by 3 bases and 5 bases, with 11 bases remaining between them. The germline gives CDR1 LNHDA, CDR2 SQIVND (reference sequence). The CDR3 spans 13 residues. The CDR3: CASSIGGGHEQYF. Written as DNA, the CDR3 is TGTGCCAGTAGTATCGGAGGGGGCCACGAGCAGTACTTC. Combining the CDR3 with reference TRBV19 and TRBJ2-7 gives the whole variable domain DGGITQSPKYLFRKEGQNVTLSCEQNLNHDAMYWYRQDPGQGLRLIYYSQIVNDFQKGDIAEGYSVSREKKESFPLTVTSAQKNPTAFYLCASSIGGGHEQYFGPGTRLTVT.

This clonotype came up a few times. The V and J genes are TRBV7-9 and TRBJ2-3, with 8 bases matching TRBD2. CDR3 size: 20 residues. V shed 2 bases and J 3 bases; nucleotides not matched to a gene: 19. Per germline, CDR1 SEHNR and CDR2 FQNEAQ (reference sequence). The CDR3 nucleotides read TGTGCCAGCAGCTTACCCCTTCTCCCGGGAGGGCCAGAGGAAACAGATACGCAGTATTTT. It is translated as CASSLPLLPGGPEETDTQYF.

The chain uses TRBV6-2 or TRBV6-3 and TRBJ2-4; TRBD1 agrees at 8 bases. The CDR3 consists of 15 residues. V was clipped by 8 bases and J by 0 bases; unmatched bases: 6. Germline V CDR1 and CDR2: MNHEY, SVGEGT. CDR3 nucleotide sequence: TGTGCCAGCTTTGACAGGGGACTAGCCAAAAACATTCAGTACTTC. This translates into CASFDRGLAKNIQYF.

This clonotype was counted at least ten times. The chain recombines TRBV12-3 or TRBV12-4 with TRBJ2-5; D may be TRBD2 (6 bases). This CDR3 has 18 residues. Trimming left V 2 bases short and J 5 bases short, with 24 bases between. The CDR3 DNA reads TGTGCCAGCAGTTTATTAATCGGAGGGTCAGGCTCTTTGGAGACCCAGTACTTC. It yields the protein CASSLLIGGSGSLETQYF.

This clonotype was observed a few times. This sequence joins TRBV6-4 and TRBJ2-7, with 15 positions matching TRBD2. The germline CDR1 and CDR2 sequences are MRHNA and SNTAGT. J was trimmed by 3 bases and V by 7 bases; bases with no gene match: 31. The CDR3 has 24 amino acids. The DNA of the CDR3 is TGTGCCAGCAAAACCCACCGACGACAGGGGGCCGGGACTAGCGGGAGGAAACTCTGCTACGAGCAGTACTTC. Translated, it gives CASKTHRRQGAGTSGRKLCYEQYF.

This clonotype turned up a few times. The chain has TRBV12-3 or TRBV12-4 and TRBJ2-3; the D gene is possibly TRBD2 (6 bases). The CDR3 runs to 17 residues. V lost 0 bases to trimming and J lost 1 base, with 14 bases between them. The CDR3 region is CASSLARGRSGTDTQYF. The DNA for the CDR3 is TGTGCCAGCAGTTTAGCGCGGGGACGCTCTGGCACAGATACGCAGTATTTT.

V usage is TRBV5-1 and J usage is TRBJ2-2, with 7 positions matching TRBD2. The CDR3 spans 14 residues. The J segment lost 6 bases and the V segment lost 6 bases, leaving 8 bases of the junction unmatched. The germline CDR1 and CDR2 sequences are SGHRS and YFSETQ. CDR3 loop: CASIALLASGELFF. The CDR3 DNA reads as TGCGCCAGCATCGCCCTACTAGCGTCCGGGGAGCTGTTTTTT.

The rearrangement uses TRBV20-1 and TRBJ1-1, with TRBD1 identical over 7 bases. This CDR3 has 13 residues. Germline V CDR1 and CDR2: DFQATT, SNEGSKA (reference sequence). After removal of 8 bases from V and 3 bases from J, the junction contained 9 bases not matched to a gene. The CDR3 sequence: CSSPGTVYTEAFF. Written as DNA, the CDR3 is TGCAGTTCTCCGGGGACAGTTTACACTGAAGCTTTCTTT.